The 24 T cell receptor beta chains below were found in one sample sequenced in a study of B cell selection in AIRE deficiency. Sorted regulatory T cells were CD4-positive, CD25-high and CD127-low or negative. The table came from immunoSEQ multiplex PCR; TCRdb's copy has only in-frame clones and leaves some out. This sample has about 21,000 clones, with about 95% found just once. The sample comprised Tregs sorted from PBMCs. All receptors come from a human donor with AIRE deficiency.

The V gene is TRBV30, the J gene TRBJ1-2; D not certain. The CDR3 is 11 amino acids. V was cut by 5 bases and J by 0 bases, with 4 bases left in between. The V gene's germline CDR1 is GTSNPN and CDR2 SVGIG (reference sequence). The CDR3: CAWQANYGYTF. The DNA for the CDR3 is TGTGCCTGGCAGGCTAACTATGGCTACACCTTC.

The chain has TRBV5-1 and TRBJ1-2; D gene unclear. The V and J ends lost 1 base and 6 bases respectively, with 13 bases between them. Per germline, CDR1 SGHRS and CDR2 YFSETQ. There are 14 residues in the CDR3. The CDR3 here is CASSLRVMRDGYTF. For the CDR3, the DNA is TGCGCCAGCAGCTTGAGGGTAATGAGGGATGGCTACACCTTC.

This chain links TRBV27 with TRBJ2-2, with unresolved D. The CDR3 spans 13 residues. Germline CDR1 and CDR2: MNHEY and SMNVEV (reference sequence). Trimming cost V 3 bases and J 6 bases, with 8 bases left between them. Here the CDR3 reads CASSLTEAGELFF. The CDR3, as DNA: TGTGCCAGCAGTTTGACCGAGGCCGGGGAGCTGTTTTTT.

This chain joins TRBV11-2 and TRBJ2-7; D not certain. The germline V gene encodes CDR1 SGHAT and CDR2 FQNNGV. This CDR3 spans 15 amino acids. Between the trimmed V and J ends, which lost 0 bases and 5 bases, there was a span of 14 bases. In DNA, the CDR3 is TGTGCCAGCAGCTTAGATTTCTCCGGACCCCACGAGCAGTACTTC. Protein product: CASSLDFSGPHEQYF.

The chain has TRBV5-1 and TRBJ1-2; weak D call: TRBD1 (6 bases). Deletions cut 4 bases from V and 7 bases from J, with 14 bases between. Germline CDR1 SGHRS, CDR2 YFSETQ. There are 13 residues in the CDR3. Here the CDR3 DNA reads TGCGCCAGCAGCCAACAGGGAGATGGTGGCTACACCTTC. Its protein product is CASSQQGDGGYTF.

V usage is TRBV7-2 and J usage is TRBJ1-2; D gene uncertain. Germline lookup yields CDR1 SGHTA and CDR2 FQGNSA. V shed 4 bases and J shed 2 bases, with 14 bases lying between them. This CDR3 is built from 15 residues. CDR3 bases: TGTGCCAGCAGCTATACCATTCTAACCAACTATGGCTACACCTTC. It is translated as CASSYTILTNYGYTF.

The chain carries TRBV10-1 and TRBJ2-3; D not resolved. The germline V and J ends were trimmed by 6 bases and 0 bases, with 10 bases remaining between them. CDR1 WNHNN and CDR2 SYGVQD come from the germline V gene (reference sequence). The CDR3 length is 14 residues. The CDR3 is CASSHERSTDTQYF. For the CDR3, the DNA is TGCGCCAGCAGCCATGAAAGAAGCACAGATACGCAGTATTTT.

The chain links TRBV19 to TRBJ2-7; perhaps D is TRBD1 or TRBD2 (5 bases each). Germline lookup yields CDR1 LNHDA and CDR2 SQIVND (reference sequence). This CDR3 has 14 amino acids. The V and J ends lost 8 bases and 3 bases respectively, with 17 bases between them. The CDR3 loop reads CASGWGRKNYEQYF. In DNA, the CDR3 is TGTGCCAGTGGGTGGGGACGGAAGAACTACGAGCAGTACTTC.

Only a few counts were recorded for this clone. The CDR3 sequence: CSVEIEIAGKNTGELFF. CDR3 DNA sequence: TGCAGCGTCGAAATTGAAATAGCGGGGAAAAACACCGGGGAGCTGTTTTTT. The rearrangement uses TRBV29-1 and TRBJ2-2, with 8 bases matching TRBD2. The trim removed 6 bases at V and 2 bases at J, leaving 14 bases unmatched. Germline V gives CDR1 SQVTM, CDR2 ANQGSEA. The CDR3 totals 17 residues.

The chain uses TRBV2 and TRBJ2-5; TRBD1 matches 7 bases. With 5 bases clipped from V and 3 bases from J, the junction kept 3 bases outside the gene matches. The CDR3 totals 13 residues. Germline CDR1 is SNHLY and CDR2 is FYNNEI. The chain's CDR3 is CASSRDRKETQYF. The CDR3 coding sequence is TGTGCCAGCAGTAGGGACAGAAAAGAGACCCAGTACTTC.

The chain recombines TRBV2 with TRBJ2-2; D might be TRBD1 (6 bases). This CDR3 has 15 residues. V lost 7 bases and J 4 bases, leaving 16 bases between the germline ends. Germline-derived CDR1 and CDR2 are SNHLY and FYNNEI. The CDR3 DNA reads TGTGCCAGCACCATGACCCCAGGGGCCACCGGGGAGCTGTTTTTT. The encoded protein is CASTMTPGATGELFF.

This clone was counted once. The chain uses TRBV4-2 and TRBJ1-2; D is possibly TRBD1 (5 bases). This CDR3 has 16 residues. The germline gives CDR1 LGHNA, CDR2 YNFKEQ. The V end lost 0 bases, the J end lost 1 base, and 12 bases lay between the germline ends. The CDR3 loop reads CASSQDGTGHNYGYTF. In DNA form, the CDR3 reads TGTGCCAGCAGCCAAGATGGGACGGGTCATAACTATGGCTACACCTTC.

This sequence joins TRBV14 and TRBJ2-1, with 9 bases matching TRBD1. V trimming: 6 bases; J trimming: 4 bases; junction bases outside the gene matches: 7. Germline CDR1 reads SGHDN; CDR2 reads FVKESK. This CDR3 spans 15 amino acids. This CDR3 is CASSRRQGVYNEQFF. The CDR3 bases are TGTGCCAGCAGTAGACGACAGGGGGTTTACAATGAGCAGTTCTTC.

The chain recombines TRBV27 with TRBJ1-6, with a possible D match to TRBD1 (5 bases). CDR3 length: 14 residues. CDR1 is MNHEY and CDR2 is SMNVEV in the germline V gene (reference sequence). Trimming removed 3 bases at V and 7 bases at J, with 10 bases between. The chain's CDR3 is CASSLGGRNSPLHF. In DNA form, the CDR3 reads TGTGCCAGCAGTTTGGGGGGGAGGAATTCACCCCTCCACTTT.

This chain joins TRBV5-1 and TRBJ1-2, with D perhaps matching TRBD1 (5 bases). The V gene lost 5 bases and the J gene lost 7 bases, with 18 bases spanning the gap. This CDR3 region has 14 residues. Per the germline V gene, CDR1 is SGHRS and CDR2 is YFSETQ. The CDR3 spells CASRSLGGGGGYTF. The CDR3 region has the DNA TGCGCCAGCAGGTCCCTCGGGGGTGGCGGTGGCTACACCTTC.

This chain connects TRBV6-6 to TRBJ1-1, with 7 bases identical to TRBD1. J was trimmed by 0 bases and V by 7 bases; bases with no gene match: 2. The CDR3 is 13 residues long. The germline V gene has CDR1 MNHNY and CDR2 SVGAGI (reference sequence). The CDR3 DNA reads as TGTGCCAGCAAGGGACAGTTGAACACTGAAGCTTTCTTT. Its protein is CASKGQLNTEAFF.

CDR3: CASRLGQGLYEQYF. The CDR3 bases are TGTGCCAGCAGATTGGGACAGGGGCTCTACGAGCAGTACTTC. The chain combines TRBV2 with TRBJ2-7; TRBD1 matches 10 bases. The germline V gene has CDR1 SNHLY and CDR2 FYNNEI. Trimming cost V 6 bases and J 3 bases; bases outside gene matches: 5. This CDR3 contains 14 residues.

This clone was counted a single time. The CDR3 loop is CASSQGLAGSYNEQFF. CDR3 DNA sequence: TGCGCCAGCAGCCAAGGACTAGCGGGCTCCTACAATGAGCAGTTCTTC. The chain is built from TRBV4-3 and TRBJ2-1, with 10 bases lining up with TRBD2. The CDR3 has 16 amino acids. Germline CDR1 LGHNA, CDR2 YSLEER. V trimming: 1 base; J trimming: 0 bases; junction bases outside the gene matches: 0.

The chain is built from TRBV7-9 and TRBJ1-2, with D perhaps TRBD1 (6 bases). With 1 base removed from V and 3 bases from J, the gap between germline ends came to 9 bases. The germline V gene has CDR1 SEHNR and CDR2 FQNEAQ (reference sequence). The CDR3 covers 14 residues. This chain's CDR3 is CASSLGRTDYGYTF. CDR3 bases: TGTGCCAGCAGCTTAGGTCGGACAGACTATGGCTACACCTTC. The variable domain in full, with the rest retrieved from reference TRBV7-9 and TRBJ1-2, is DTGVSQNPRHKITKRGQNVTFRCDPISEHNRLYWYRQTLGQGPEFLTYFQNEAQLEKSRLLSDRFSAERPKGSFSTLEIQRTEQGDSAMYLCASSLGRTDYGYTFGSGTRLTVV.

The CDR3 DNA follows: TGTGCCAGCAGCTCAGGGGAGACCCAGTACTTC. It is translated as CASSSGETQYF. The rearrangement links TRBV7-9 to TRBJ2-5; possibly TRBD1 for D (5 bases). Germline-derived CDR1 and CDR2 are SEHNR and FQNEAQ (reference sequence). Between the trimmed V and J ends, which lost 4 bases and 5 bases, there was a span of 5 bases. CDR3 length equals 11 residues.

The chain combines TRBV10-3 with TRBJ2-2, with 9 bases fitting TRBD2. This CDR3 region has 15 residues. Germline-derived CDR1 and CDR2 are ENHRY and SYGVKD. J was trimmed by 5 bases and V by 5 bases; bases with no gene match: 6. CDR3 amino acids: CAISNSGSGTGELFF. The CDR3 DNA sequence: TGTGCCATCAGTAATAGCGGGAGTGGTACCGGGGAGCTGTTTTTT.

This chain links TRBV28 with TRBJ2-3; 9 positions agree with TRBD2. CDR1 is MDHEN, CDR2 SYDVKM, per germline. Trimming took 7 bases from V and 0 from J; bases not matched to a gene: 17. The CDR3 consists of 19 residues. The CDR3 nucleotides are TGTGCCAGCACCGTTTTCGGCGGGAGGGCCTCGGCCAGCACAGATACGCAGTATTTT. This encodes CASTVFGGRASASTDTQYF.

The chain combines TRBV11-2 with TRBJ2-5; TRBD2 agrees at 9 bases. V lost 5 bases and J lost 1; bases outside the gene matches: 11. CDR3 size: 17 residues. From germline, CDR1 is SGHAT and CDR2 FQNNGV. CDR3 in amino acids: CASSPWGRREGQETQYF. The CDR3, as DNA: TGTGCCAGCAGCCCCTGGGGGAGGCGGGAGGGCCAAGAGACCCAGTACTTC.

The chain links TRBV10-1 to TRBJ2-1; 7 bases align to TRBD1. This CDR3 has 15 amino acids. Germline CDR1 WNHNN, CDR2 SYGVQD (reference sequence). Trimming at V came to 5 bases and at J to 7 bases, leaving 11 bases not matched to a gene. CDR3 amino acids: CASSTTGPKSNEQFF. The CDR3 DNA reads TGCGCCAGCAGTACGACAGGGCCGAAATCAAATGAGCAGTTCTTC.